This entry concerns a single T cell receptor beta chain. Antigen unknown. V was clipped by 3 bases and J by 2 bases; unmatched bases: 3. This CDR3 is built from 15 residues. Germline CDR1 is MDHEN and CDR2 is SYDVKM. Sequencing was performed with immunoSEQ multiplex PCR; in TCRdb, only in-frame clones are kept and a portion is missing. The sample shows 70,000 to 95,000 clones, roughly 91% of them seen only once. The sample comes from a study of OX40 agonist ivuxolimab in advanced cancers. Study details: The study gave patients intravenous ivuxolimab at 0.01 to 10 mg/kg every 2 weeks.

The study, taken as a whole, reports: Mean expanded clone counts were higher in CD8+ than CD4+ T cells.

The origin of this receptor is an adult with an advanced solid tumor such as melanoma, head and neck, liver or kidney cancer. V and J are TRBV28 and TRBJ2-3; 9 bases are shared with TRBD1. The sample was CD4+ or CD8+ T cells sorted from blood, taken in a trial of the OX40 agonist ivuxolimab. The CDR3 region is CASSLLQGATDTQYF. The CDR3 DNA is TGTGCCAGCAGTTTGTTACAGGGGGCCACAGATACGCAGTATTTT.